This T cell receptor (beta chain) was recorded in a study of beta chain features in type 1 diabetes. Background on the study: Similarity in age, gender and cell yields was seen between patients and healthy donors.

Expressed TCRB transcripts were sequenced because the entire RNA isolate underwent reverse transcription. Sequenced by immunoSEQ multiplex PCR; TCRdb stores in-frame clones only, minus some. The sample includes fewer than 300,000 clones, approximately 10% of them seen just once. Populations obtained by sorting all exceeded 95% purity. Findings and caveats of the study: Moderate but significant shortening of TCRB CDR3s was recorded in all four CD4+ subsets from Type 1 diabetes patients. Possible PCR preference for shorter templates applied equally to patients and controls. Over-representation of high TCR-expressing cells was a possible consequence of cDNA sequencing.

This clone appeared a few times. Its target is not known. The TCR originated in a young man with type 1 diabetes. The sequencing input was naive CD4+ T cells from blood.

CDR3 DNA sequence: TGTGCCAGCAGCTTCGGACTTGGAGATTCACCCCTCCACTTT. Protein: CASSFGLGDSPLHF. The chain combines TRBV9 with TRBJ1-6; D is unclear. The V and J ends lost 4 bases and 8 bases respectively, with 13 bases between them. Germline V lookup: CDR1 SGDLS, CDR2 YYNGEE. This CDR3 contains 14 residues.